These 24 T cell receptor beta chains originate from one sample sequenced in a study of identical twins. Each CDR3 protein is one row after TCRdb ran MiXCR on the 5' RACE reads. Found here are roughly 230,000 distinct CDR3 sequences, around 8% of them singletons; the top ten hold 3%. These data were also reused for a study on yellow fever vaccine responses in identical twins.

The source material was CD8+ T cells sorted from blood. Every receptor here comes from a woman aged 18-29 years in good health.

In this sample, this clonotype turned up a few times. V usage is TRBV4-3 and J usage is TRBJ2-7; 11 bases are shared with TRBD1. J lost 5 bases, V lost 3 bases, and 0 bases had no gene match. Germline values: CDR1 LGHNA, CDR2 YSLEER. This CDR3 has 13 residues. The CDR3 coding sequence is TGCGCCAGCAGCCAGGACAGGGGGCACGAGCAGTACTTC. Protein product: CASSQDRGHEQYF.

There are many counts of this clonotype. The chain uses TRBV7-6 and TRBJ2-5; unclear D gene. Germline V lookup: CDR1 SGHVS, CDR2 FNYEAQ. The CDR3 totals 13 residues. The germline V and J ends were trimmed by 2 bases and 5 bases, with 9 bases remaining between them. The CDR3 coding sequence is TGTGCCAGCAGCTTAAGACTGAGGGAGACCCAGTACTTC. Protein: CASSLRLRETQYF.

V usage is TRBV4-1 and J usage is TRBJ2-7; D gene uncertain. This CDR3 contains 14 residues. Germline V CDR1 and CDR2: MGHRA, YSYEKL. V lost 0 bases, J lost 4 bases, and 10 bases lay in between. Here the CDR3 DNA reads TGCGCCAGCAGCCAAGAGGGCCGGAGTTACGAGCAGTACTTC. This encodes CASSQEGRSYEQYF.

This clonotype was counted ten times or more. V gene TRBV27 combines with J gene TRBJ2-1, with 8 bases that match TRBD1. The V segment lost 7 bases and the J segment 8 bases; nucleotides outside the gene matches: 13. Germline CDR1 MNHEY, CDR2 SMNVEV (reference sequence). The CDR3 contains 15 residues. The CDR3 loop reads CASNLRQGSDDEQFF. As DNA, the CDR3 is TGTGCCAGCAATCTCCGACAGGGGAGTGATGATGAGCAGTTCTTC.

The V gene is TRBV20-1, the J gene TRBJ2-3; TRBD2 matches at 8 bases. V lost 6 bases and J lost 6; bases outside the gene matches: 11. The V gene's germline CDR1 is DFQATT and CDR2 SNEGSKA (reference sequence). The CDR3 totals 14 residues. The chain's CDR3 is CSASGTRGSDTQYF. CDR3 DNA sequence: TGCAGTGCCAGCGGGACTAGGGGTTCTGATACGCAGTATTTT.

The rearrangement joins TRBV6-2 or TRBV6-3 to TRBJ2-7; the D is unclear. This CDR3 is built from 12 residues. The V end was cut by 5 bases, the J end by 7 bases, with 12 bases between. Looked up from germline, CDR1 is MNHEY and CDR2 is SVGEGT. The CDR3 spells CASSLWSWEQYF. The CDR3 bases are TGTGCCAGCAGTCTATGGTCCTGGGAGCAGTACTTC.

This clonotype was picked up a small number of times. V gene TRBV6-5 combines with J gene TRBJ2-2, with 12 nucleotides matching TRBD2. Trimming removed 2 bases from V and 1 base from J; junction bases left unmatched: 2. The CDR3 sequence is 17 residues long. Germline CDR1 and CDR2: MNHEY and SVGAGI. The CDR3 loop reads CASSYLAGGGNTGELFF. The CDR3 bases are TGTGCCAGCAGTTACCTAGCGGGAGGGGGGAACACCGGGGAGCTGTTTTTT.

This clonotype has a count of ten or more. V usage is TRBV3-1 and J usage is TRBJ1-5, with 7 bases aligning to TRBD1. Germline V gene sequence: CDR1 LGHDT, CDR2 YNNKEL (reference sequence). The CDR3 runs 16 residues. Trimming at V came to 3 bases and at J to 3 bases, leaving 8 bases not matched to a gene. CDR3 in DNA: TGTGCCAGCAGCCAGACCGGGACAGAATTCAATCAGCCCCAGCATTTT. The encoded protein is CASSQTGTEFNQPQHF.

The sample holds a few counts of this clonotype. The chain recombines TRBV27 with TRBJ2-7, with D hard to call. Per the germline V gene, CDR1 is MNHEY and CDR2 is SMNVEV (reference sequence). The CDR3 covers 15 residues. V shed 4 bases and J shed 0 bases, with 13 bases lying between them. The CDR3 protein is CASSSHVPSSYEQYF. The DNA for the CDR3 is TGTGCCAGCAGTTCCCACGTCCCCAGCTCCTACGAGCAGTACTTC.

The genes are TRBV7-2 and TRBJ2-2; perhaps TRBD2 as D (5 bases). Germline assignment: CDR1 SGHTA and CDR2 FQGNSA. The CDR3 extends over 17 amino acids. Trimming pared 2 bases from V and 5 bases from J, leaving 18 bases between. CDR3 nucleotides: TGTGCCAGCAGCTTATCCCGGTGCACCTCGGGGACCGGGGAGCTGTTTTTT. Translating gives CASSLSRCTSGTGELFF. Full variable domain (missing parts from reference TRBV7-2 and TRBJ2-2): GAGVSQSPSNKVTEKGKDVELRCDPISGHTALYWYRQSLGQGLEFLIYFQGNSAPDKSGLPSDRFSAERTGGSVSTLTIQRTQQEDSAVYLCASSLSRCTSGTGELFFGEGSRLTVL.

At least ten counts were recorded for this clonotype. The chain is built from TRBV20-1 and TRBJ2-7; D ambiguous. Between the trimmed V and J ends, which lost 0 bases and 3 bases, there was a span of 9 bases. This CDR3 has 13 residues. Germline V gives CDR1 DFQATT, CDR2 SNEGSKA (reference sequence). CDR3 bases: TGCAGTGCTAGAGACCCCCACCTCTACGAGCAGTACTTC. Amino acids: CSARDPHLYEQYF.

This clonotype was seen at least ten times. The CDR3 region has the DNA TGCAGCGTTGAAGGGGTAGGGATTAAAGATACGCAGTATTTT. Amino acids: CSVEGVGIKDTQYF. The J gene is TRBJ2-3, the V gene TRBV29-1; D is unclear. V was trimmed by 1 base and J by 5 bases, leaving 13 bases between them. The CDR3 spans 14 residues. Germline V CDR1 and CDR2: SQVTM, ANQGSEA.

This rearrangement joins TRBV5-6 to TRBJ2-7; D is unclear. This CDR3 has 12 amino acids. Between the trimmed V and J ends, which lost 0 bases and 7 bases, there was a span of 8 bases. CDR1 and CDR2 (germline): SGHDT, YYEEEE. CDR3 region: CASSLAAREQYF. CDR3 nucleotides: TGTGCCAGCAGCTTGGCGGCCCGGGAGCAGTACTTC.

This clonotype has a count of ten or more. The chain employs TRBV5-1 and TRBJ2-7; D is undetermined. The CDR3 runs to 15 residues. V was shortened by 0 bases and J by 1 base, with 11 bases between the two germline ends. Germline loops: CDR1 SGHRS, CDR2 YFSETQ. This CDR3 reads CASSLAPFKSYEQYF. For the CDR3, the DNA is TGCGCCAGCAGCTTGGCGCCCTTCAAGTCCTACGAGCAGTACTTC.

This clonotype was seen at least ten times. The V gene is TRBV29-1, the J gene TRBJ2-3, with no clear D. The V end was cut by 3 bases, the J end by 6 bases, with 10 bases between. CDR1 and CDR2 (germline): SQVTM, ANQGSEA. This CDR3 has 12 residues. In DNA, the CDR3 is TGCAGCGTTGAGCTAGGCGCCGATACGCAGTATTTT. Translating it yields CSVELGADTQYF.

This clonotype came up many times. CDR3 coding DNA: TGCAGCGTTGAACAGGGGAGCTTACAAGAGACCCAGTACTTC. Amino acid sequence: CSVEQGSLQETQYF. The chain combines TRBV29-1 with TRBJ2-5; D possibly corresponds to TRBD1 (6 bases). The V gene's germline CDR1 is SQVTM and CDR2 ANQGSEA. V was clipped by 2 bases and J by 2 bases, with 12 bases between them. The CDR3 covers 14 residues.

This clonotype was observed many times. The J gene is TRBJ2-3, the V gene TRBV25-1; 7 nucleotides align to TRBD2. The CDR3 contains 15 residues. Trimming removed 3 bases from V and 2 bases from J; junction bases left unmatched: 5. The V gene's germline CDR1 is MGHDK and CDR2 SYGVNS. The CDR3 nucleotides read TGTGCCAGCAGTGAGGCGGGGGTGACCACAGATACGCAGTATTTT. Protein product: CASSEAGVTTDTQYF. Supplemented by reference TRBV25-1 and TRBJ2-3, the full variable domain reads EADIYQTPRYLVIGTGKKITLECSQTMGHDKMYWYQQDPGMELHLIHYSYGVNSTEKGDLSSESTVSRIRTEHFPLTLESARPSHTSQYLCASSEAGVTTDTQYFGPGTRLTVL.

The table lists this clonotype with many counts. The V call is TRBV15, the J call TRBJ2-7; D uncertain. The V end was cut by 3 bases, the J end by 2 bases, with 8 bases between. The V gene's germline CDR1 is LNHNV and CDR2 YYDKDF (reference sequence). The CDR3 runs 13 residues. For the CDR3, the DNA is TGTGCCACCAGCAGTGGAGTTACCTACGAGCAGTACTTC. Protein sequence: CATSSGVTYEQYF. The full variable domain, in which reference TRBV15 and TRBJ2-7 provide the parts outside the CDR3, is DAMVIQNPRYQVTQFGKPVTLSCSQTLNHNVMYWYQQKSSQAPKLLFHYYDKDFNNEADTPDNFQSRRPNTSFCFLDIRSPGLGDTAMYLCATSSGVTYEQYFGPGTRLTVT.

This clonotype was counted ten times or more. This CDR3 reads CSVVLAGDSSTDTQYF. CDR3 DNA sequence: TGCAGCGTTGTCCTAGCGGGAGATTCTAGCACAGATACGCAGTATTTT. This chain links TRBV29-1 with TRBJ2-3; 10 bases agree with TRBD2. This CDR3 region has 16 residues. Trimming cost V 4 bases and J 0 bases; bases outside gene matches: 7. Germline values: CDR1 SQVTM, CDR2 ANQGSEA.

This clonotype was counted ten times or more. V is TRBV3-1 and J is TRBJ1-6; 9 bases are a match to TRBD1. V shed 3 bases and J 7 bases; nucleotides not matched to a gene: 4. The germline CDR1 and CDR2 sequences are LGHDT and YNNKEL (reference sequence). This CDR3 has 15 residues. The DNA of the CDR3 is TGTGCCAGCAGCCACTTAGGACAGGGGAATTCACCCCTCCACTTT. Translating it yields CASSHLGQGNSPLHF. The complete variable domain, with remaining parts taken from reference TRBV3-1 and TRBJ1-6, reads DTAVSQTPKYLVTQMGNDKSIKCEQNLGHDTMYWYKQDSKKFLKIMFSYNNKELIINETVPNRFSPKSPDKAHLNLHINSLELGDSAVYFCASSHLGQGNSPLHFGNGTRLTVT.

The CDR3 DNA is TGTGCCAGCAGTGACAGTCAGGACAATCAGCCCCAGCATTTT. It translates to CASSDSQDNQPQHF. V usage is TRBV6-1 and J usage is TRBJ1-5; D is ambiguous. Trimming cost V 3 bases and J 3 bases, with 9 bases left between them. The CDR3 runs to 14 residues. Per germline, CDR1 MNHNS and CDR2 SASEGT.

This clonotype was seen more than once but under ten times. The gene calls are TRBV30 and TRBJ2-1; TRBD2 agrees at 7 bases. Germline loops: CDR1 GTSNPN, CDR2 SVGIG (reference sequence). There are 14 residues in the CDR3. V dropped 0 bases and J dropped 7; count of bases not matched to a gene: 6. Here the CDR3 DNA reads TGTGCCTGGAGTGTCGGCGGGAGCGCAAATGAGCAGTTCTTC. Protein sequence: CAWSVGGSANEQFF.

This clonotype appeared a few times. CDR3 sequence reads: CASSFSDNDEQYF. The DNA of the CDR3 is TGTGCCAGCAGTTTCTCGGACAACGACGAGCAGTACTTC. The chain is built from TRBV28 and TRBJ2-7, with D possibly TRBD1 on 5 matching bases. Trimming left V 3 bases short and J 5 bases short, with 11 bases between. Germline loops: CDR1 MDHEN, CDR2 SYDVKM. This CDR3 comprises 13 residues.

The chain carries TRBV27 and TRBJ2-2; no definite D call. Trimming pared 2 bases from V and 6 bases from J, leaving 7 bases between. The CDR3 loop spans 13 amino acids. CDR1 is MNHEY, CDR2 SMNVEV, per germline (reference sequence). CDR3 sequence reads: CASSLPGPGELFF. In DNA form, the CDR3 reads TGTGCCAGCAGTTTACCAGGACCCGGGGAGCTGTTTTTT.